This T cell receptor beta chain derives from a study of CD8+ T cells in alopecia areata. Noted treatment: oral pan-JAK inhibitor, 5-10 mg twice daily. Study findings and constraints: On tofacitinib, scalp and blood still held many of the expanded lesional clones. With patients, TCR sharing proved less clear than in mice, a difference possibly related to HLA.

CDR1 SGHNT and CDR2 YYREEE come from the germline V gene (reference sequence). V gave up 4 bases and J gave up 4 bases, with 14 bases separating them. This CDR3 is 15 amino acids long. Extraction and reverse transcription of RNA yielded cDNA as the sequencing template. Only in-frame clones appear in the TCRdb table, and some are missing; sequencing was by immunoSEQ multiplex PCR. Of over 150,000 clones listed, 55% to 70% are singletons. The sample holds a few counts of this clone. Its antigen is not known. The V gene is TRBV5-4, the J gene TRBJ2-2, with D perhaps matching TRBD2 (5 bases). The source material was CD4+ T cells sorted from blood, sampled at week 4, from a patient treated with tofacitinib. The TCR was taken from a human donor with alopecia areata. The CDR3 nucleotides are TGTGCCAGCAGCCCGGAGGCGGGTGCCACCGGGGAGCTGTTTTTT. Translating it yields CASSPEAGATGELFF. The full variable domain, completed using reference TRBV5-4 and TRBJ2-2, is ETGVTQSPTHLIKTRGQQVTLRCSSQSGHNTVSWYQQALGQGPQFIFQYYREEENGRGNFPPRFSGLQFPNYSSELNVNALELDDSALYLCASSPEAGATGELFFGEGSRLTVL.